This T cell receptor beta chain was found in a study of glioma-infiltrating T cells after dendritic cell vaccination. J was trimmed by 5 bases and V by 3 bases; bases with no gene match: 4. Looked up from germline, CDR1 is SQVTM and CDR2 is ANQGSEA. The CDR3 runs to 13 residues. Assay used: immunoSEQ multiplex PCR; TCRdb lists only in-frame clones, some missing. In the table there are more than 30,000 clones, 90% to 95% of which are singletons. The sequence derives from a human donor with glioblastoma. V is TRBV29-1 and J is TRBJ2-1; 7 nucleotides agree with TRBD2. The sample was blood, taken before dendritic cell vaccination. CDR3 sequence: CSVDWGGHNEQFF. As DNA, the CDR3 is TGCAGCGTTGATTGGGGGGGACACAATGAGCAGTTCTTC.